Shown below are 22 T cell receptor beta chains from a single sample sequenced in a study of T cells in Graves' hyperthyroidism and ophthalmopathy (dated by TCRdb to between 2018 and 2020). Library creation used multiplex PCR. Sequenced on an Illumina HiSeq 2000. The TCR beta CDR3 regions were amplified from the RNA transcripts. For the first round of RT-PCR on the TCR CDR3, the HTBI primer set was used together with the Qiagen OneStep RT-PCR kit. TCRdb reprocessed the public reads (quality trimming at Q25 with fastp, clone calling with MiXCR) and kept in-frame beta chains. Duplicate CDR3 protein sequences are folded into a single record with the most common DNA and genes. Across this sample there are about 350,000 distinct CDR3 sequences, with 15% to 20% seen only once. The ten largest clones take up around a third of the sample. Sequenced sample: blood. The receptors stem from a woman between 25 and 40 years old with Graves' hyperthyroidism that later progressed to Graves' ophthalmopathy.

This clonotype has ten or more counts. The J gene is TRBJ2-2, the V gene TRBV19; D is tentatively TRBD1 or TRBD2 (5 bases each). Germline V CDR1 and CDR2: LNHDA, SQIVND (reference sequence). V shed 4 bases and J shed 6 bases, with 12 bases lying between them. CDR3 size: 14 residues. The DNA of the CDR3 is TGTGCCAGTAGTAACCTGATGGGGGCCGGGGAGCTGTTTTTT. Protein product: CASSNLMGAGELFF.

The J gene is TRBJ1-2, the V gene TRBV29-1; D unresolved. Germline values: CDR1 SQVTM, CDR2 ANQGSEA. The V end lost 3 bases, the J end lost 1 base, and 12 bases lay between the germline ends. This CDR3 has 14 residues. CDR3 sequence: CSVDLTRLNYGYTF. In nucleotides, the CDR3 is TGCAGCGTTGACTTAACCCGACTTAACTATGGCTACACCTTC.

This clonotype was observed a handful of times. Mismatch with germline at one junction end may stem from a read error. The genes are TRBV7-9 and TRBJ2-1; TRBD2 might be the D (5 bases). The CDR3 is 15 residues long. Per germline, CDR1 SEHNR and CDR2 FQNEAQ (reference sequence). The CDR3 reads CASSSWTLSYNEQLF. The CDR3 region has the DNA TGTGCCAGCAGCTCTTGGACTCTCTCCTACAATGAGCAGCTCTTC.

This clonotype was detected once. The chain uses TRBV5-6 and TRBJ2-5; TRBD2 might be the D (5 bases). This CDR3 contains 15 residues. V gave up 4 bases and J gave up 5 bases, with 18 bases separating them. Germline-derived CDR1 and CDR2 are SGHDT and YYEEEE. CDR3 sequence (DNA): TGTGCCAGCAGCCACCGGGCAGGAGGATTGGAGACCCAGTACTTC. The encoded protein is CASSHRAGGLETQYF.

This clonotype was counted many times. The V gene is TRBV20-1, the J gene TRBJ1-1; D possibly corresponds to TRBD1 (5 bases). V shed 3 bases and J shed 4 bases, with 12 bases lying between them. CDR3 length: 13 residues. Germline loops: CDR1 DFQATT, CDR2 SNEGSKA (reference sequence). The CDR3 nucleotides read TGCAGTGCTAGGGGCGGCCAGGGCACTGAAGCTTTCTTT. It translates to CSARGGQGTEAFF.

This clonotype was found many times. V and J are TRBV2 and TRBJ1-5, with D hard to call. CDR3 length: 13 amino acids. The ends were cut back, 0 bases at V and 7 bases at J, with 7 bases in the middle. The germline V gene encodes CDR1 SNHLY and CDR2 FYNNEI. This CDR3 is CASSEAEGQPQHF. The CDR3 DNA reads TGTGCCAGCAGTGAAGCGGAGGGACAGCCCCAGCATTTT. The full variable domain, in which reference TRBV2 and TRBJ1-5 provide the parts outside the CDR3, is EPEVTQTPSHQVTQMGQEVILRCVPISNHLYFYWYRQILGQKVEFLVSFYNNEISEKSEIFDDQFSVERPDGSNFTLKIRSTKLEDSAMYFCASSEAEGQPQHFGDGTRLSIL.

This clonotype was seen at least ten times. The CDR3 nucleotides read TGTGCCAGCTCACCACTCGCTAGCGGGGGGGCTCTCAATGAGCAGTTCTTC. Its translation is CASSPLASGGALNEQFF. The chain carries TRBV18 and TRBJ2-1; 12 bases map to TRBD2. This CDR3 has 17 amino acids. The trim removed 1 base at V and 6 bases at J, leaving 7 bases unmatched. Per the germline V gene, CDR1 is KGHSH and CDR2 is LQKENI.

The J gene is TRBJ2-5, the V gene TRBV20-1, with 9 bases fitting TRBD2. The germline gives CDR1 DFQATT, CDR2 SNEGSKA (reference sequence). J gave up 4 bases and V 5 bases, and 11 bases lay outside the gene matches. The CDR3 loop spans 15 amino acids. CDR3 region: CSASRFRGGVETQYF. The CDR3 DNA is TGCAGTGCTTCACGATTTCGCGGGGGGGTAGAGACCCAGTACTTC.

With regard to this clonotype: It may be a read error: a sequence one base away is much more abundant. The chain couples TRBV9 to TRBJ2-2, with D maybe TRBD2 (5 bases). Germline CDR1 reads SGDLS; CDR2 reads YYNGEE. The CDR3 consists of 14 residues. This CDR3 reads CASSVEGNTGELSF. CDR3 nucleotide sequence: TGTGCCAGCAGCGTAGAAGGGAACACCGGGGAGCTGTCTTTT.

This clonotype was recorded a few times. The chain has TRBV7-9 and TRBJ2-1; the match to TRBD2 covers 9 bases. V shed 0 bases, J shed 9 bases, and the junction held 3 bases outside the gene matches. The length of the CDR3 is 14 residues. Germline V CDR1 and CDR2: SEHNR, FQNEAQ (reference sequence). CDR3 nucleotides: TGTGCCAGCAGCTTAGCAGGAGCGGGGGGTGAGCAGTTCTTC. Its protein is CASSLAGAGGEQFF.

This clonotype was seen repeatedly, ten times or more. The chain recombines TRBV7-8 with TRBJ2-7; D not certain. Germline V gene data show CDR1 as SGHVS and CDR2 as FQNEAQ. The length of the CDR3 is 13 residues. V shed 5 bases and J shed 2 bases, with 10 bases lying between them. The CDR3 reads CASSQLGTYEQYF. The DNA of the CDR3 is TGTGCCAGCAGCCAGCTAGGAACCTACGAGCAGTACTTC.

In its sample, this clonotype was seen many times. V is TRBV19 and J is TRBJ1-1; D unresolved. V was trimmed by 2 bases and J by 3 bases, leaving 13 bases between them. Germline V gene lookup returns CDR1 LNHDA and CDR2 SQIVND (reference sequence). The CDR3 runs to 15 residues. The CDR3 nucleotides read TGTGCCAGTAGTATAAGAGCCCTTAGTGACACTGAAGCTTTCTTT. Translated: CASSIRALSDTEAFF.

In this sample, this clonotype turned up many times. The CDR3 sequence is CASSLGLTGPTDTQYF. The CDR3 DNA reads as TGCGCCAGCAGCCTCGGATTGACAGGGCCAACAGATACGCAGTATTTT. The chain uses TRBV5-1 and TRBJ2-3; 7 bases are shared with TRBD1. The CDR3 is 16 amino acids. In germline, CDR1 is SGHRS, CDR2 YFSETQ. V trimming: 4 bases; J trimming: 3 bases; junction bases outside the gene matches: 11.

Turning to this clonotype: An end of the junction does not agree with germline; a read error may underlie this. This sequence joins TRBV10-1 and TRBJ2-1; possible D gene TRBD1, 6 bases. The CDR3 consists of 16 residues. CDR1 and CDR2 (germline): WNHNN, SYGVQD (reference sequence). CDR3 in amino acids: CASSDYQSQGSNEQLF. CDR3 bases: TGCGCCAGCAGTGATTATCAGTCACAGGGCTCCAATGAGCAGCTCTTC.

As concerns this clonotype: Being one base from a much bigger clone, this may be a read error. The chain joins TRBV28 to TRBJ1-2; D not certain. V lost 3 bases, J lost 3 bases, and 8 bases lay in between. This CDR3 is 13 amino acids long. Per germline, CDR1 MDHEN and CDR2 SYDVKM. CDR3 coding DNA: TGTGCCAGCAGTTTGGAGATAGACTATGGCTACACCTTC. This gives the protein CASSLEIDYGYTF.

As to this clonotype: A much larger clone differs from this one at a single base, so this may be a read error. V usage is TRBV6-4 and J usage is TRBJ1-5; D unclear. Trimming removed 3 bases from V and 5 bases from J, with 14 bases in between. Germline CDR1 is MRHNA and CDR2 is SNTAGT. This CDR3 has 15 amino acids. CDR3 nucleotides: TGTGCCAGCAGTGATCGAGTCCAGACCGATCAGCCCCAGCATTTT. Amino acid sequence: CASSDRVQTDQPQHF.

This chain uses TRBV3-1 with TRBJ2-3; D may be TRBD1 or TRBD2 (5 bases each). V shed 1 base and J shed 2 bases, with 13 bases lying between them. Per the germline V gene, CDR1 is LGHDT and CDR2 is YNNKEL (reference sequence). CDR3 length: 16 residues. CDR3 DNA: TGTGCCAGCAGCCAAGCTTGGGGACGGTACACAGATACGCAGTATTTT. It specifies CASSQAWGRYTDTQYF.

The DNA for the CDR3 is TGTGCCACCAGCAGAACAGGAGAAGGGGAGTATGAAAAACTGTTTTTT. Translated, it gives CATSRTGEGEYEKLFF. The rearrangement joins TRBV15 to TRBJ1-4; D is perhaps TRBD1 (5 bases). The V gene lost 2 bases and the J gene lost 6 bases, with 16 bases spanning the gap. There are 16 residues in the CDR3. Germline V gene lookup returns CDR1 LNHNV and CDR2 YYDKDF (reference sequence).

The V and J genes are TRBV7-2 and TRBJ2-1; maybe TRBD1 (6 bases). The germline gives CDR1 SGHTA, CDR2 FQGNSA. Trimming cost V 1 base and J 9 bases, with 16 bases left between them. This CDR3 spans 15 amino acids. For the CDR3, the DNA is TGTGCCAGCAGCTTAGGCCGGGCAGGGGTTGGTGAGCAGTTCTTC. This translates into CASSLGRAGVGEQFF.

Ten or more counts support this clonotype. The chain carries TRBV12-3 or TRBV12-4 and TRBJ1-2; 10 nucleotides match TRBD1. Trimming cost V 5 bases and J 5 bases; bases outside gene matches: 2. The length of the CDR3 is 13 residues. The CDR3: CASSPGQGYGYTF. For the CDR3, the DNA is TGTGCCAGCAGTCCGGGACAGGGGTATGGCTACACCTTC.

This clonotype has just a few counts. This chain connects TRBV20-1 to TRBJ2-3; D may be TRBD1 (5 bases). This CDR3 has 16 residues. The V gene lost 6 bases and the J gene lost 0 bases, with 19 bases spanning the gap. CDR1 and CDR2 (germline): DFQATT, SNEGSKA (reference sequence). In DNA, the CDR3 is TGCAGTGCCCAGGGCGTGGAAGGCCCTAGCACAGATACGCAGTATTTT. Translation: CSAQGVEGPSTDTQYF.

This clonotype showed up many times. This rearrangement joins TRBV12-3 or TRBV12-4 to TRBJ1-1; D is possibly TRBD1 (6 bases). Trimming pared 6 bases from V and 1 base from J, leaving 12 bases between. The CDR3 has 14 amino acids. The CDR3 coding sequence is TGTGCCAGCAGGAAGAACAGGGAGAACACTGAAGCTTTCTTT. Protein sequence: CASRKNRENTEAFF.